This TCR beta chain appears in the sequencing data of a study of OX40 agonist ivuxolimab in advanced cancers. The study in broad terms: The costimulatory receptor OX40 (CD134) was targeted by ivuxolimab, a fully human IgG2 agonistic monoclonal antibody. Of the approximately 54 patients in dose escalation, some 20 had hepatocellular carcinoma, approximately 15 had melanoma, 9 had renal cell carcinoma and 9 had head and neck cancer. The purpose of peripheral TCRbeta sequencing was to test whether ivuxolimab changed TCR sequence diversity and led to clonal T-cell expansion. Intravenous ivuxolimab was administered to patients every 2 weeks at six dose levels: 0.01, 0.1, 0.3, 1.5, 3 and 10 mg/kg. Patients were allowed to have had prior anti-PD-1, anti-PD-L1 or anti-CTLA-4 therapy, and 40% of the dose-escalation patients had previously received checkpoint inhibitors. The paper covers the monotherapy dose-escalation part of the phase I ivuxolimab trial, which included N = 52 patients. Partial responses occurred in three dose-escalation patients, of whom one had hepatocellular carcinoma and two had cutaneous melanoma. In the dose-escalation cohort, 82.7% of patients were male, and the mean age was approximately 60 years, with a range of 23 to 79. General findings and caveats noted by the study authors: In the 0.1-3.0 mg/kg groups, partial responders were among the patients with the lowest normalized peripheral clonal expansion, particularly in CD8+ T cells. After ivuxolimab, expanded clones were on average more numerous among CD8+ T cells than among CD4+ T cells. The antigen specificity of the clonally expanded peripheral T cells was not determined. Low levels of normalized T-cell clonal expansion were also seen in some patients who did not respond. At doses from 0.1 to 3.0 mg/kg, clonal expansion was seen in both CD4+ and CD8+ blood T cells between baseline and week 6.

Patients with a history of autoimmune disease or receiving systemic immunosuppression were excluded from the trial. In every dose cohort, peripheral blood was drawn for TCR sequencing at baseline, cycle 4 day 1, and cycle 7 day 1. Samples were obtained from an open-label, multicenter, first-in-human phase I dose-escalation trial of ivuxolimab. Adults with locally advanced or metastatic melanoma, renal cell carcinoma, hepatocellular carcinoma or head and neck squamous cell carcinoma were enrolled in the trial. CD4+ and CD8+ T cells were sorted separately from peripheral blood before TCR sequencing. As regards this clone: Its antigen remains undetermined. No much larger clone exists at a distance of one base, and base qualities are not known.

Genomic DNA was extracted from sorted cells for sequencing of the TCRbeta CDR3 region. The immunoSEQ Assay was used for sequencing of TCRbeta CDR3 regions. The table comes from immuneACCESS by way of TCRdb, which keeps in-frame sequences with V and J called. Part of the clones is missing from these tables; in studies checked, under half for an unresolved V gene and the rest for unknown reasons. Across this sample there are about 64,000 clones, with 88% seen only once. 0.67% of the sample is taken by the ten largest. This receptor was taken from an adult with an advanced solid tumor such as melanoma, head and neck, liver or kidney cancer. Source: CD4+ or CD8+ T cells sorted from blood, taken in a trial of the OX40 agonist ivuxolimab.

The CDR3 is CASSAGQGVEETQYF. In nucleotides, the sequence is TGTGCCAGCAGCGCCGGACAGGGGGTGGAAGAGACCCAGTACTTC. The rearranged chain carries TRBV5-4 and TRBJ2-5; 10 central nucleotides agree with TRBD1. The CDR3, from cysteine to phenylalanine, totals 15 residues. Only the CDR3 part of the read is kept: 45 bases, read in frame from the first base. Trimming accounts for 4 bases at V and 3 bases at J, while the number of junction bases matched to no gene is 6. Taken from the germline V gene (reference sequence), the CDR1 and CDR2 loops are SGHNT and YYREEE. With the rest looked up from the reference TRBV5-4 and TRBJ2-5 genes rather than sequenced, the full variable domain is ETGVTQSPTHLIKTRGQQVTLRCSSQSGHNTVSWYQQALGQGPQFIFQYYREEENGRGNFPPRFSGLQFPNYSSELNVNALELDDSALYLCASSAGQGVEETQYFGPGTRLLVL.